The next 7 T cell receptor beta chains were all read from a single sample in a study of blood T cell repertoires in COVID-19 (TCRdb year 2020). Receptors were amplified or captured by the immunoSEQ multiplex PCR assay. TCRdb mirrors the immuneACCESS table, restricted to in-frame sequences. Some clones are absent from its copies; in checked studies, under half trace to an unresolved V gene, and the reason for the others is unknown. Across this sample there are a few hundred thousand clones, with roughly 88% seen only once. The ten top clones hold 2.2% of the sample. Sequencing was performed on peripheral blood. These receptors were collected from a young man who had recovered from COVID-19.

This chain connects TRBV19 to TRBJ2-3; 9 bases are a match to TRBD2. The junction had 10 bases not matched to a gene; V was cut back by 4 bases and J by 2 bases. The CDR3 has 17 amino acids. Germline V gene sequence: CDR1 LNHDA, CDR2 SQIVND (reference sequence). The CDR3 coding sequence is TGTGCCAGTAGTAGCACGCCTCTAGCGGGGATCACAGATACGCAGTATTTT. It translates to CASSSTPLAGITDTQYF.

This rearrangement joins TRBV5-1 to TRBJ1-3; D is ambiguous. V gave up 5 bases and J gave up 0 bases, with 9 bases separating them. This CDR3 is built from 14 residues. The germline gives CDR1 SGHRS, CDR2 YFSETQ. CDR3 protein: CASSGEASGNTIYF. The CDR3 DNA follows: TGCGCCAGCAGTGGCGAGGCCTCTGGAAACACCATATATTTT.

The chain employs TRBV11-3 and TRBJ2-2, with 9 bases that match TRBD2. J gave up 5 bases and V 3 bases, and 4 bases lay outside the gene matches. This CDR3 contains 15 residues. Germline lookup yields CDR1 SGHNT and CDR2 YENEEA. In DNA, the CDR3 is TGTGCCAGCAGCTTTAATGCGGGGGGGACCGGGGAGCTGTTTTTT. Translating it yields CASSFNAGGTGELFF.

The chain couples TRBV7-9 to TRBJ2-4, with a possible D match to TRBD2 (6 bases). V was cut by 1 base and J by 13 bases, with 17 bases left in between. Germline V gene lookup returns CDR1 SEHNR and CDR2 FQNEAQ (reference sequence). The length of the CDR3 is 14 residues. The CDR3 reads CASSLGWLEGPQYF. The CDR3 DNA reads as TGTGCCAGCAGCTTAGGTTGGTTGGAGGGTCCCCAGTACTTC.

V is TRBV28 and J is TRBJ2-3; no reliable D call. The germline V gene encodes CDR1 MDHEN and CDR2 SYDVKM. This CDR3 contains 13 residues. V gave up 2 bases and J gave up 4 bases, with 7 bases separating them. The chain's CDR3 is CASSLNNPDTQYF. Written as DNA, the CDR3 is TGTGCCAGCAGTTTAAACAACCCAGATACGCAGTATTTT.

This rearrangement joins TRBV2 to TRBJ2-1; 14 bases are a match to TRBD2. With V trimmed by 5 bases and J by 1 base, 1 base remained unmatched. The CDR3 loop spans 16 amino acids. The germline V gene encodes CDR1 SNHLY and CDR2 FYNNEI. The CDR3 sequence: CASSRTSGGSYNEQFF. The CDR3 bases are TGTGCCAGCAGTCGGACTAGCGGGGGGTCCTACAATGAGCAGTTCTTC.

The CDR3 protein is CAWTETGEEPQHF. Here the CDR3 DNA reads TGTGCCTGGACAGAGACAGGGGAGGAGCCCCAGCATTTT. The chain joins TRBV30 to TRBJ1-5; TRBD1 aligns across 8 bases. The CDR3 consists of 13 residues. The germline gives CDR1 GTSNPN, CDR2 SVGIG (reference sequence). V lost 4 bases and J lost 8; bases outside the gene matches: 7.